This T cell receptor (beta chain) was recovered during a study of T-cell reconstitution after alpha-beta-depleted transplantation in children. Molecular barcoding with unique molecular identifiers was used for the TCRbeta library. TCRdb ran MiXCR on the PCR reads and lists one entry per CDR3 protein. The sample includes some 200,000 distinct CDR3 sequences, 9.7% of them seen just once. V was cut by 4 bases and J by 4 bases, with 10 bases left in between. This CDR3 is 13 amino acids long. Germline CDR1 reads MDHEN; CDR2 reads SYDVKM. This clonotype was observed at least ten times. The sequence was obtained from a human donor who donated a stem cell graft to a child with SCID. J is TRBJ2-5 and V is TRBV28; unclear D gene. The sequenced sample was PBMCs from the stem cell graft donor, obtained from the stem cell graft. CDR3 in amino acids: CASSWQVGETQYF. In DNA, the CDR3 is TGTGCCAGCAGTTGGCAGGTAGGAGAGACCCAGTACTTC.